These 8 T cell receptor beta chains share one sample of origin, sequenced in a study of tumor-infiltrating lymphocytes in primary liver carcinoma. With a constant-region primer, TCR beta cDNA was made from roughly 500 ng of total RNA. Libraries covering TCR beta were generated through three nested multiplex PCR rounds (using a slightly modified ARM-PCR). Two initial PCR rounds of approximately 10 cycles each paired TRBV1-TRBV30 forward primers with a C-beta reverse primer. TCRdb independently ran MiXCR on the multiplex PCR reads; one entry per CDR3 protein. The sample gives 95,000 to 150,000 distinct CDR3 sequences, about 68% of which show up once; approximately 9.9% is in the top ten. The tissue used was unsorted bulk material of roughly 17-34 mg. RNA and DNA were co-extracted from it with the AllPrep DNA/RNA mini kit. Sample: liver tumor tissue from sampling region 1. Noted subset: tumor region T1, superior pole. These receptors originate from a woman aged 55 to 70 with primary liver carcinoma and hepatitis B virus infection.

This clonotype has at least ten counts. The CDR3 DNA reads TGTGCCAGCAGTTACGGGGGGACAGATAGCAATCAGCCCCAGCATTTT. It yields the protein CASSYGGTDSNQPQHF. The V call is TRBV6-6, the J call TRBJ1-5, with 7 bases that match TRBD1. The V gene end was trimmed by 2 bases and the J gene end by 0 bases; junction bases not matched to a gene: 4. Germline values: CDR1 MNHNY, CDR2 SVGAGI (reference sequence). The CDR3 contains 16 residues.

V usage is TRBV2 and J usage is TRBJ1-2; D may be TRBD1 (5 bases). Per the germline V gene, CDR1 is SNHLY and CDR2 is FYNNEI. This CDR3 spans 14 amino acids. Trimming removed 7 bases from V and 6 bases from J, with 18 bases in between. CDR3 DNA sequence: TGTGCCAGCATCTCCCGGGGGGTTACGGATGGCTACACCTTC. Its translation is CASISRGVTDGYTF.

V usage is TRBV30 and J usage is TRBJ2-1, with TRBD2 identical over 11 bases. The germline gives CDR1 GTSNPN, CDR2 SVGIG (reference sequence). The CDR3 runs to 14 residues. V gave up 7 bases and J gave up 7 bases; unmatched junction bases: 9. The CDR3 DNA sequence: TGTGCCTACACTAGCGGGAGTTTGTGGAATGAGCAGTTCTTC. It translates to CAYTSGSLWNEQFF.

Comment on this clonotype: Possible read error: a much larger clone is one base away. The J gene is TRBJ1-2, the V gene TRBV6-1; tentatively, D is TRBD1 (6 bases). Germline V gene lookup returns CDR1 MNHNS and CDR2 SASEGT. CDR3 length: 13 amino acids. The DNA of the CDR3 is TGTGCCAGCGGTGAAATAGGGGGCTATGGCTACACCTTC. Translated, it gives CASGEIGGYGYTF.

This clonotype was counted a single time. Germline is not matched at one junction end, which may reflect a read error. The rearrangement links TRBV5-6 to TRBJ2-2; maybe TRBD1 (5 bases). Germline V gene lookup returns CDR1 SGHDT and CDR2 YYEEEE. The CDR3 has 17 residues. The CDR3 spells CASNLLQTVLNTGELFF. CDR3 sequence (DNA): TGTGCCAGCAACTTGTTACAGACAGTCTTGAACACCGGGGAGCTGTTTTTT.

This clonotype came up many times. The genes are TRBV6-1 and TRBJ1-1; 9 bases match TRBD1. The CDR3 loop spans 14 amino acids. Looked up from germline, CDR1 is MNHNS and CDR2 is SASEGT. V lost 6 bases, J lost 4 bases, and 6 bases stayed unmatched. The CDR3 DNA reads TGTGCCAGCAGGGCCGGGACAGGGCCCACTGAAGCTTTCTTT. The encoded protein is CASRAGTGPTEAFF.

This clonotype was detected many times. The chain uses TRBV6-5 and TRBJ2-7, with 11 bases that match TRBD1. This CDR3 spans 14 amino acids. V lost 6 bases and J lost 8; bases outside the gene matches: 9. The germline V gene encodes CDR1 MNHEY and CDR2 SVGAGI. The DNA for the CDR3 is TGTGCCAGCAGCATAAGGACAGGGGGCGTGAAGCAGTACTTC. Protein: CASSIRTGGVKQYF.

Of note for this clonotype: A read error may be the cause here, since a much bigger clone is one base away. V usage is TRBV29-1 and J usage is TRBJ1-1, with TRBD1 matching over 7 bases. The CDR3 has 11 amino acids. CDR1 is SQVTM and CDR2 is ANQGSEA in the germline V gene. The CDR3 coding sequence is TGCAACGTTTCCCAGGGGGCTGAAGCTTTCTTT. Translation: CNVSQGAEAFF.